The clone carrying this T cell receptor beta chain was detected only a few times. Its cognate antigen is unknown. The sample is drawn from a study of T-cell memory formation after mild COVID-19. The wider study: TCR clusters were mostly confined to one donor each. Study results and caveats: Contracting CD4+ clones sat mainly in CM and EM; CD8+ in EMRA. For second-wave clones that peaked at day 37, SARS-CoV-2 specificity went unverified. Clones that got smaller from day 15 to 85 had even CD4/CD8, while clones growing later tipped toward CD4+.

One entry per CDR3 protein results from TCRdb running MiXCR on the 5' RACE reads. The table includes 430,000 or so distinct CDR3 sequences, roughly 23% detected once. The V and J ends lost 6 bases and 3 bases, in that order; junction bases with no gene match: 3. The germline V gene encodes CDR1 MNHEY and CDR2 SVGAGI. This CDR3 comprises 14 residues. The sequence derives from an adult woman who had mild COVID-19 (a few samples of this study predate the infection). Cell type and time point are not known. Specimen: PBMCs or a T cell subset sorted from them (not recorded which). This chain joins TRBV6-5 and TRBJ2-1; TRBD1 aligns across 9 bases. Here the CDR3 DNA reads TGTGCCAGCAGACGGGACAGGGACTACAATGAGCAGTTCTTC. It is translated as CASRRDRDYNEQFF.